Listed below are T cell receptor beta chains from one sample, sequenced in a study of blood T cell repertoires in COVID-19. Measured with immunoSEQ multiplex PCR; TCRdb has only the in-frame clones, and not every one. The sample has approximately 46,000 clones, under 85% seen once; the top ten hold more than 10%. Specimen: peripheral blood. All receptors come from a human donor in a cohort sampled during active COVID-19. CDR3s include the opening cysteine and the closing phenylalanine or tryptophan. The D gene is left open where the match is weak. Part of the rows lack a size; the others show once, few, many or a class for expanded clones.

TRBJ2-2 TRBD2 . 18 TRBV2 TGTGCCAGCAGTGGTCAGACTAGCGGGGGGACGAACACCGGGGAGCTGTTTTTT CASSGQTSGGTNTGELFF
TRBJ2-1 . . 15 TRBV6-5 TGTGCCAGCAGGGTCGGACAGACCTCCTACAATGAGCAGTTCTTC CASRVGQTSYNEQFF
TRBJ2-5 TRBD2 few 13 TRBV5-1 TGCGCCAGCAGCCCGAGCGGGGGGGAGACCCAGTACTTC CASSPSGGETQYF
TRBJ1-1 . . 15 TRBV19 TGTGCCAGTAGTATAGGGAGTCAGACGAACACTGAAGCTTTCTTT CASSIGSQTNTEAFF
TRBJ2-7 . . 14 TRBV6-5 TGTGCCAGCAGTTACTATCGGCAGGGTTACGAGCAGTACTTC CASSYYRQGYEQYF
TRBJ1-2 TRBD1 . 14 TRBV5-4 TGTGCCAGCAGCCAAGACAGGGGTCACTATGGCTACACCTTC CASSQDRGHYGYTF
TRBJ2-3 TRBD2 . 11 TRBV20-1 TGCAGGGTTAGCGGGGGAGATACGCAGTATTTT CRVSGGDTQYF
TRBJ2-7 TRBD2 . 16 TRBV28 TGTGCCAGCAGTTTAGAGCGGGGGTTCTCCTCCTACGAGCAGTACTTC CASSLERGFSSYEQYF
TRBJ1-6 . . 15 TRBV5-1 TGCGCCAGCAGCTTGTCGGCGGACTATAATTCACCCCTCCACTTT CASSLSADYNSPLHF
TRBJ1-1 . . 13 TRBV11-2 TGTGCCAGCAGACAGGGAATGAACACTGAAGCTTTCTTT CASRQGMNTEAFF
TRBJ1-5 . once 14 TRBV7-8 TGTGCCAGCAGCTCCGTGGGCGGCAATCAGCCCCAGCATTTT CASSSVGGNQPQHF
TRBJ2-7 TRBD2 . 16 TRBV3-1/TRBV3-2 TGTGCCAGATCTGGACTAGCGGGGATAACGAACTACGAGCAGTACTTC CARSGLAGITNYEQYF
TRBJ1-6 TRBD1 . 15 TRBV6-2/TRBV6-3 TGTGCCAGCAGCTCCCCAGACAGGGGGGCACTAGCCCTCCACTTT CASSSPDRGALALHF
TRBJ1-1 . . 14 TRBV6-5 TGTGCCAGCAGCCACCTACAGGGGAACACTGAAGCTTTCTTT CASSHLQGNTEAFF
TRBJ2-5 . . 12 TRBV2 TGTGCCAGCAGTCCGAATGCGGAGACCCAGTACTTC CASSPNAETQYF
TRBJ1-1 TRBD1 few 16 TRBV30 TGTGCCTGGAGTACGGGGACAGGGGAAAGAGCCACTGAAGCTTTCTTT CAWSTGTGERATEAFF
TRBJ1-5 . once 16 TRBV19 TGTGCCAGTAGTATTAAAAGCGGAGATAGCAATCAGCCCCAGCATTTT CASSIKSGDSNQPQHF
TRBJ1-2 . . 12 TRBV12-3/TRBV12-4 TGTGCCAGCAGTTTAAGAGACTATGGCTACACCTTC CASSLRDYGYTF
TRBJ2-1 . . 14 TRBV2 TGTGCCAGCAGTGTCAGGGCCAACTACAATGAGCAGTTCTTC CASSVRANYNEQFF
TRBJ1-5 TRBD1 few 13 TRBV7-2 TGTGCCAGCAGCTCCGGACAGGAAAAGCCCCAGCATTTT CASSSGQEKPQHF
TRBJ2-7 . . 15 TRBV9 TGTGCCAGCAGCGTGTCCGGGACAACAGCCTACGAGCAGTACTTC CASSVSGTTAYEQYF
TRBJ2-3 . . 14 TRBV7-3 TGTGCCAGCAGCCCGGGGGGCCCCCCAGATACGCAGTATTTT CASSPGGPPDTQYF
TRBJ1-1 TRBD1 . 14 TRBV6-5 TGTGCCAGCAGCCCCGGGACAGGGAGGGCTGAAGCTTTCTTT CASSPGTGRAEAFF
TRBJ2-7 . . 14 TRBV14 TGTGCCAGCAGCCAACGACAGGCCTTTGGCGAGCAGTACTTC CASSQRQAFGEQYF
TRBJ2-5 . . 15 TRBV4-1 TGCGCCAGCAGCCAAGATCCCCCCACTCAAGAGACCCAGTACTTC CASSQDPPTQETQYF
TRBJ1-1 . few 15 TRBV5-8 TGTGCCAGCAGAGACAGGACCGTTATCCACACTGAAGCTTTCTTT CASRDRTVIHTEAFF
TRBJ1-2 TRBD1 . 15 TRBV19 TGTGCCAGTAGTATCGGACAGGGTCGTAACTATGGCTACACCTTC CASSIGQGRNYGYTF
TRBJ1-5 . once 17 TRBV7-3 TGTGCCAGCAGCCCACCCCCCAAGGGAGATAGCAATCAGCCCCAGCATTTT CASSPPPKGDSNQPQHF
TRBJ1-6 TRBD1 . 14 TRBV19 TGTGCCAGTAGTATCGGGACAGAGGGTTCACCCCTCCACTTT CASSIGTEGSPLHF
TRBJ2-4 TRBD1 . 16 TRBV5-1 TGCGCCAGCAGCTTAGGACAGGGAGAAACCAAAAACATTCAGTACTTC CASSLGQGETKNIQYF
TRBJ1-2 . . 13 TRBV3-1/TRBV3-2 TGTGCCAGCAGCCCCCGAGGGGGTGGTGGCTACACCTTC CASSPRGGGGYTF
TRBJ1-2 . . 14 TRBV25-1 TGTGCCAGCAGTGAATGGGGGACTGTTCTTGTCTACACCTTC CASSEWGTVLVYTF
TRBJ2-1 . . 16 TRBV20-1 TGCAGTGCTAGTCCCCAGGGCAGTTTCGGCCGCAATGAGCAGTTCTTC CSASPQGSFGRNEQFF
TRBJ1-4 . . 15 TRBV6-4 TGTGCCAGCAGTGCCACAGGGTCTCGTAATGAAAAACTGTTTTTT CASSATGSRNEKLFF
TRBJ2-1 . . 13 TRBV2 TGTGCCAGCAGGGGGGGACAGTCGGTTGGGCAGTTCTTC CASRGGQSVGQFF
TRBJ2-3 TRBD2 . 15 TRBV6-5 TGTGCCAGCAACTCCGATCAGCGGGGGGCAGATACGCAGTATTTT CASNSDQRGADTQYF
TRBJ2-1 TRBD2 . 15 TRBV10-3 TGTGCCATCAGTGACGCCGGGGGGTCCTACAATGAGCAGTTCTTC CAISDAGGSYNEQFF
TRBJ2-7 . . 13 TRBV12-3/TRBV12-4 TGTGCCAGCAGTTTGGGCCGTTCCTACGAGCAGTACTTC CASSLGRSYEQYF
TRBJ2-2 TRBD2 . 19 TRBV7-6 TGTGCCAGCAGCTTTGGACTAGCGGGGGGGTTACGAGACACCGGGGAGCTGTTTTTT CASSFGLAGGLRDTGELFF
TRBJ1-5 . . 15 TRBV4-3 TGCGCCAGCAGCCAAGATTACAGGCCGAATCAGCCCCAGCATTTT CASSQDYRPNQPQHF
TRBJ1-2 . . 11 TRBV28 TGTGCCAGCAGATCAGGCTATGGCTACACCTTC CASRSGYGYTF
TRBJ1-5 TRBD1 once 15 TRBV5-1 TGCGCCAGCAGCTTCGGGACAGGGGGAAATCAGCCCCAGCATTTT CASSFGTGGNQPQHF
TRBJ1-4 . . 13 TRBV4-3 TGCGCCAGCAGCCAAATGCAGGGGGAAAAACTGTTTTTT CASSQMQGEKLFF
TRBJ2-2 TRBD1 few 15 TRBV2 TGTGCCAGCACTGGACAGGGGACGGCCACCGGGGAGCTGTTTTTT CASTGQGTATGELFF
TRBJ2-5 TRBD2 once 16 TRBV4-2 TGTGCCAGCAGCCAAGATCCTGGGACTAGCGGGGGGACCCAGTACTTC CASSQDPGTSGGTQYF
TRBJ1-5 . . 14 TRBV9 TGTGCCAGCAGCGTGACAGATAGCAATCAGCCCCAGCATTTT CASSVTDSNQPQHF
TRBJ2-3 TRBD2 . 13 TRBV24-1 TGTGCCACCAGTGATTTATCGGGGGGTACGCAGTATTTT CATSDLSGGTQYF
TRBJ1-2 TRBD1 . 16 TRBV6-6 TGTGCCAGCACCGCACCCCGGACAGGATTTAACTATGGCTACACCTTC CASTAPRTGFNYGYTF
TRBJ2-3 . . 15 TRBV6-2/TRBV6-3 TGTGCCAGCAGCTTACAGGGCCATTGGACAGATACGCAGTATTTT CASSLQGHWTDTQYF
TRBJ2-7 TRBD2 . 14 TRBV7-9 TGTGCCAGCTCCGTGTTGGGAGGGACCTACGAGCAGTACTTC CASSVLGGTYEQYF
TRBJ1-1 . . 14 TRBV11-1 TGTGCCAGCAGCTACCGACAGCTGAACACTGAAGCTTTCTTT CASSYRQLNTEAFF
TRBJ1-2 TRBD1 . 14 TRBV2 TGTGCCAGCAGTACCGGACAGGGGGCGCGGGGCTACACCTTC CASSTGQGARGYTF
TRBJ2-1 TRBD2 . 16 TRBV5-4 TGTGCCAGCAGCTCCGAGGGCGGGGGTTCTTACAATGAGCAGTTCTTC CASSSEGGGSYNEQFF
TRBJ2-7 . . 16 TRBV4-3 TGCGCCAGCAGCCAACTGTACAGGGGGGGAGCCTACGAGCAGTACTTC CASSQLYRGGAYEQYF